This T cell receptor beta chain was sequenced during a study of shared T cell receptors in the human thymus (dated by TCRdb to about 2021). Concerning the study at large: The study examined how the human thymus generates shared, self-reactive T-cell receptor alpha chains.

The CDR3, from cysteine to phenylalanine, totals 15 residues. The retained sequence is limited to the CDR3, 45 bases, with the frame set at the first base. V is pruned by 3 bases and J by 7 bases, leaving 5 bases of the junction without a gene match. The germline V gene encodes CDR1 MDHEN and CDR2 SYDVKM. The library relied on the immunoSEQ multiplex PCR assay. TCRdb took over this immuneACCESS table, retaining in-frame rearrangements with V and J assigned. Such tables are incomplete; in checked studies, under half of the missing clones stem from an unresolved V gene, and the remainder is unexplained. The sample contains hundreds of thousands of clones, 70% to 90% of them found a single time. 0.0094% of the sample rests with the top ten. This clone was recorded a few times. The specificity of this receptor is unknown. Per-base qualities were not stored, and no clone one base away is much larger. A further study also used this sample, focusing on human thymus T cells. Taken from the second paper: The donors were immunologically healthy infants in Finland who had open corrective cardiac surgery for congenital heart defects. Thymus tissue was collected as surgical resects that were removed during corrective cardiac surgery. V and J gene segment usage appeared biased in both thymic and peripheral blood repertoires. Highly overlapping thymic TCR repertoires among unrelated individuals were reported in the related research. The study characterized TCR alpha and beta repertoires from fewer than 10 infant thymus samples and a few related peripheral blood samples. Donor ages ranging from roughly 6 to 244 days were recorded, and a handful of male and a couple of female infants were included in the cohort. Thymocytes were released mechanically from tissue and stored at -70 °C as pellets of roughly 8.5-32 million cells. Genomic DNA was extracted from frozen cell pellets with a QIAsymphony instrument. The immunoSEQ multiplex PCR assay was used to amplify the TCRB and TCRAD loci from a standardized amount of quality-controlled genomic DNA. Amplicons spanned the V(D)J region at a length sufficient to cover the CDR3 and identify V and J genes. The commercial immunoSEQ service was used to sequence amplicons on an Illumina platform. Corrections for primer bias and sequencing errors followed previously described methods, while TCRAD and TCRB definitions were based on the IMGT database. The repertoires were analysed using immunoSEQ Analyzer 3.0 and VDJTools for basic statistics, V/J segment usage, diversity estimates, rarefaction and pairwise overlap. Diversity was estimated using the Chao1, ChaoE, Efron-Thisted, Shannon and inverse Simpson indices, and was also estimated on datasets down-sampled to the size of the smallest sample. Repertoire overlap was determined by strict matching of CDR3 nucleotide sequence, V gene and J gene, and Jaccard-based multidimensional scaling clustering was applied. On average, roughly 740,000 unique TCRB clonotypes were obtained from thymus samples, compared with about 84,000 from blood samples.

The clonotype was recovered from a boy in the first two years of life with a congenital heart defect. Donor details come from another sample of the same person, matched by shared clones. Sequencing was performed on thymocytes. The chain joins TRBV28 to TRBJ2-7, with TRBD2 identical over 14 junction bases. Read as DNA, the sequence is TGTGCCAGCAGTTTTGGGGGACTAGCGGGAGTTGAGCAGTACTTC. It translates as CASSFGGLAGVEQYF. When the CDR3 is completed using the reference TRBV28 and TRBJ2-7 genes on either side, the full variable domain is DVKVTQSSRYLVKRTGEKVFLECVQDMDHENMFWYRQDPGLGLRLIYFSYDVKMKEKGDIPEGYSVSREKKERFSLILESASTNQTSMYLCASSFGGLAGVEQYFGPGTRLTVT.